The 15 T cell receptor beta chains reported below all come from one sample, sequenced in a study of response to subunit inactivated influenza vaccine. TCRdb independently ran MiXCR on the RT-PCR reads; one entry per CDR3 protein. The top ten clones hold around 1.8% of a sample with some 500,000 distinct CDR3 sequences, 25% of them seen once. The sequenced sample was CD4+ T cells sorted from PBMCs, obtained more than 4 days after vaccination. These receptors all come from a man aged 50 or older who received an inactivated influenza vaccine.

The chain uses TRBV6-2 or TRBV6-3 and TRBJ2-3; D unresolved. Germline V gene sequence: CDR1 MNHEY, CDR2 SVGEGT. The CDR3 has 16 amino acids. The V end was cut by 2 bases, the J end by 1 base, with 13 bases between. In DNA form, the CDR3 reads TGTGCCAGCAGTTACGTTTCCCTCGCCGGCACAGATACGCAGTATTTT. It specifies CASSYVSLAGTDTQYF.

This clonotype has only a few counts. V and J are TRBV29-1 and TRBJ1-1; D is unclear. V was trimmed by 3 bases and J by 3 bases, leaving 5 bases between them. Germline V gene lookup returns CDR1 SQVTM and CDR2 ANQGSEA. CDR3 size: 11 residues. CDR3 sequence reads: CSVDQHTEAFF. The DNA for the CDR3 is TGCAGCGTTGACCAACACACTGAAGCTTTCTTT.

V is TRBV7-9 and J is TRBJ2-3, with 9 bases identical to TRBD1. Unmatched junction bases numbered 4, after V lost 5 bases and J lost 1 base. The CDR3 extends over 15 amino acids. CDR1 and CDR2 from the germline V gene are SEHNR and FQNEAQ (reference sequence). The CDR3 nucleotides are TGTGCCAGCAGCCCGAGGACAGGGGGCACAGATACGCAGTATTTT. Amino acids: CASSPRTGGTDTQYF.

The table lists this clonotype with a few counts. The chain has TRBV5-5 and TRBJ2-5; 10 nucleotides line up with TRBD2. V shed 0 bases and J 4 bases; nucleotides not matched to a gene: 6. CDR3 size: 16 residues. Germline CDR1 SGHKS, CDR2 YYEKEE (reference sequence). The chain's CDR3 is CASSLASGGAGETQYF. DNA of the CDR3: TGTGCCAGCAGCTTGGCGAGCGGGGGGGCCGGAGAGACCCAGTACTTC.

This clonotype was seen only a few times. J is TRBJ1-2 and V is TRBV5-1, with 8 bases lining up with TRBD1. Trimming took 2 bases from V and 7 from J; bases not matched to a gene: 4. CDR3 length equals 13 residues. Germline CDR1 SGHRS, CDR2 YFSETQ. The CDR3: CASSFSGTGGYTF. The CDR3 DNA sequence: TGCGCCAGCAGCTTCTCGGGGACAGGTGGCTACACCTTC.

This clonotype was seen only a few times. The gene calls are TRBV11-2 and TRBJ2-3, with 7 positions matching TRBD1. V lost 3 bases to trimming and J lost 4 bases; unmatched junction nucleotides: 7. This CDR3 comprises 15 residues. The germline gives CDR1 SGHAT, CDR2 FQNNGV. The CDR3 nucleotides are TGTGCCAGCAGCTTCTATAGGGGGCTCGCAGATACGCAGTATTTT. It translates to CASSFYRGLADTQYF.

V gene TRBV5-1 combines with J gene TRBJ1-1; tentative D call: TRBD1 (5 bases). Germline-derived CDR1 and CDR2 are SGHRS and YFSETQ. The CDR3 consists of 13 residues. Trimming left V 1 base short and J 5 bases short, with 9 bases between. CDR3 loop: CASSLSGMTEAFF. CDR3 DNA sequence: TGCGCCAGCAGCTTGTCAGGGATGACTGAAGCTTTCTTT.

V and J are TRBV6-2 or TRBV6-3 and TRBJ2-3; no clear D gene. The CDR3 covers 12 residues. V was clipped by 6 bases and J by 5 bases, with 9 bases between them. Germline values: CDR1 MNHEY, CDR2 SVGEGT. The DNA of the CDR3 is TGTGCCAGCAGCGACGTGGGAGATACGCAGTATTTT. It encodes CASSDVGDTQYF.

This clonotype has just a few counts. The gene calls are TRBV15 and TRBJ2-1, with 8 bases matching TRBD2. CDR1 LNHNV and CDR2 YYDKDF come from the germline V gene (reference sequence). The CDR3 is 15 amino acids. The V and J ends lost 1 base and 4 bases, in that order; junction bases with no gene match: 3. DNA of the CDR3: TGTGCCACCAGCAGAGCGGGGGGGCCTTACAATGAGCAGTTCTTC. This sequence encodes CATSRAGGPYNEQFF.

Comment on this clonotype: Its ends do not fully match the called genes, so a read error is possible. The chain couples TRBV5-6 to TRBJ2-7; 8 bases are a match to TRBD1. The CDR3 spans 14 residues. CDR1 and CDR2 (germline): SGHDT, YYEEEE. In DNA form, the CDR3 reads TGTGCCAGCAGGGAACGACAGGGGTTCGTACTAGAGGACTTC. It specifies CASRERQGFVLEDF.

The chain employs TRBV20-1 and TRBJ2-7; D is perhaps TRBD2 (6 bases). CDR1 is DFQATT, CDR2 SNEGSKA, per germline (reference sequence). Trimming removed 5 bases at V and 0 bases at J, with 11 bases between. The CDR3 length is 13 residues. The CDR3, as DNA: TGCAGTGCTCCGGGACTGAACTCCTACGAGCAGTACTTC. As protein: CSAPGLNSYEQYF.

The CDR3, as DNA: TGTGCCAGCACCCCGGATCGGGGCCACGAGCAGTACTTC. Its translation: CASTPDRGHEQYF. The rearrangement links TRBV12-3 or TRBV12-4 to TRBJ2-7; perhaps D is TRBD1 or TRBD2 (5 bases each). The CDR3 covers 13 residues. Trimming stripped 7 bases from V and 5 bases from J, with 15 bases between.

Only a few counts were recorded for this clonotype. V is TRBV6-5 and J is TRBJ2-1; D not resolved. In germline, CDR1 is MNHEY, CDR2 SVGAGI. The length of the CDR3 is 15 residues. Deletions cut 4 bases from V and 6 bases from J, with 16 bases between. The CDR3 region has the DNA TGTGCCAGCAGTTCGCCGTATTCGACTTCCAATGAGCAGTTCTTC. Its translation: CASSSPYSTSNEQFF.

This clonotype turned up a few times. The chain couples TRBV7-9 to TRBJ2-1; no reliable D call. V was shortened by 2 bases and J by 4 bases, with 15 bases between the two germline ends. The CDR3 is 16 residues long. CDR1 and CDR2 from the germline V gene are SEHNR and FQNEAQ (reference sequence). CDR3 nucleotide sequence: TGTGCCAGCAGCTTAATGACGGGCAAGAATTACAATGAGCAGTTCTTC. It encodes CASSLMTGKNYNEQFF. The variable domain in full, completed from reference TRBV7-9 and TRBJ2-1, reads DTGVSQNPRHKITKRGQNVTFRCDPISEHNRLYWYRQTLGQGPEFLTYFQNEAQLEKSRLLSDRFSAERPKGSFSTLEIQRTEQGDSAMYLCASSLMTGKNYNEQFFGPGTRLTVL.

J is TRBJ2-1 and V is TRBV5-1; 9 positions match TRBD1. The CDR3 is 15 residues long. Germline V gene lookup returns CDR1 SGHRS and CDR2 YFSETQ. V gave up 1 base and J gave up 8 bases; unmatched junction bases: 7. The DNA of the CDR3 is TGCGCCAGCAGCTTGATTGGGACAGGGACGGATGAGCAGTTCTTC. Its protein product is CASSLIGTGTDEQFF.